This T cell receptor (beta chain) comes out of a study of blood T cells in healthy people across ages. The total RNA that was extracted per sample amounted to at least 6 micrograms. The CDR3 sequence is 13 residues long. Germline assignment: CDR1 DFQATT and CDR2 SNEGSKA (reference sequence). V gave up 5 bases and J gave up 7 bases, with 12 bases separating them. Together with a sample-barcoded 5' primer, a J-beta primer mix was included in a second PCR lasting about 7 to 12 cycles. MiXCR, run by TCRdb on the 5' RACE reads, gives a single entry per CDR3 protein. The sample contains roughly 800,000 distinct CDR3 sequences, more than 25% of which appear only once. The same data also went into a second study, on T cells of mothers and their children. That investigation notes: Every mother supplied over 9 million TCR beta CDR3 reads and every child approximately 2.8 million.

This sequence was found in a boy aged 5 to 17 in good health. The sample comprised blood. The rearrangement joins TRBV20-1 to TRBJ1-6, with D hard to call. CDR3 coding DNA: TGCAGTGCTCTGGCCTCTTTCAATTCACCCCTCCACTTT. Protein product: CSALASFNSPLHF.